One sample yielded the 26 T cell receptor beta chains listed below, sequenced in a study of cytomegalovirus exposure and HLA in healthy donors. PCR involved 60 Vbeta and 13 Jbeta primers. Sequencing used immunoSEQ multiplex PCR; TCRdb keeps in-frame clones, though not all of them. The data hold approximately 140,000 clones, with about 82% observed a single time. Sequences were obtained from PBMCs. Source of these receptors: a man in his thirties or forties in good health and CMV-seronegative.

The chain combines TRBV5-4 with TRBJ2-7, with a possible D match to TRBD2 (7 bases). The CDR3 runs to 14 residues. The V end lost 1 base, the J end lost 0 bases, and 8 bases lay between the germline ends. Germline V gives CDR1 SGHNT, CDR2 YYREEE (reference sequence). CDR3 amino acids: CASSLRGASYEQYF. The CDR3 DNA reads TGTGCCAGCAGCTTGCGGGGGGCCTCCTACGAGCAGTACTTC.

V usage is TRBV19 and J usage is TRBJ1-6; D is perhaps TRBD1 (6 bases). CDR1 LNHDA and CDR2 SQIVND come from the germline V gene (reference sequence). CDR3 length: 17 amino acids. Trimming cost V 4 bases and J 8 bases, with 21 bases left between them. The DNA for the CDR3 is TGTGCCAGTAGTAGCCGTTGGGGGACACTGGGATATTCACCCCTCCACTTT. This gives the protein CASSSRWGTLGYSPLHF.

The J gene is TRBJ1-2, the V gene TRBV11-2, with TRBD1 matching over 9 bases. Germline CDR1 is SGHAT and CDR2 is FQNNGV. CDR3 length: 13 residues. Trimming at V came to 6 bases and at J to 4 bases, leaving 3 bases not matched to a gene. CDR3 bases: TGTGCCAGCAGTAGACAGGGGGTCTATGGCTACACCTTC. Encoded protein: CASSRQGVYGYTF. The full variable domain, with the rest looked up from reference TRBV11-2 and TRBJ1-2, is EAGVAQSPRYKIIEKRQSVAFWCNPISGHATLYWYQQILGQGPKLLIQFQNNGVVDDSQLPKDRFSAERLKGVDSTLKIQPAKLEDSAVYLCASSRQGVYGYTFGSGTRLTVV.

This clone occurred once. This rearrangement joins TRBV28 to TRBJ2-7, with TRBD2 identical over 10 bases. From germline, CDR1 is MDHEN and CDR2 SYDVKM. After removal of 6 bases from V and 0 bases from J, the junction contained 8 bases not matched to a gene. The CDR3 is made up of 16 amino acids. DNA for the CDR3: TGTGCCAGCAGCCTATGGACTAGCGGACCCTCCTACGAGCAGTACTTC. This translates into CASSLWTSGPSYEQYF. The whole variable domain, filled in from reference TRBV28 and TRBJ2-7, reads DVKVTQSSRYLVKRTGEKVFLECVQDMDHENMFWYRQDPGLGLRLIYFSYDVKMKEKGDIPEGYSVSREKKERFSLILESASTNQTSMYLCASSLWTSGPSYEQYFGPGTRLTVT.

J is TRBJ2-7 and V is TRBV10-3; possibly TRBD2 for D (7 bases). Germline values: CDR1 ENHRY, CDR2 SYGVKD. Trimming took 0 bases from V and 2 from J, leaving 11 bases between them. The CDR3 contains 15 residues. CDR3 region: CAISESRGGAYEQYF. The CDR3 nucleotides read TGTGCCATCAGTGAGTCGAGAGGGGGGGCCTACGAGCAGTACTTC.

This clone was observed a handful of times. The rearrangement links TRBV27 to TRBJ1-4, with D hard to call. The germline V gene has CDR1 MNHEY and CDR2 SMNVEV (reference sequence). V lost 6 bases, J lost 0 bases, and 11 bases lay in between. The CDR3 totals 15 residues. The CDR3: CASRTLTSTNEKLFF. The CDR3 DNA is TGTGCCAGCAGGACCCTGACTTCAACTAATGAAAAACTGTTTTTT.

V usage is TRBV7-6 and J usage is TRBJ2-1, with D unresolved. The CDR3 is made up of 11 amino acids. Looked up from germline, CDR1 is SGHVS and CDR2 is FNYEAQ. Trimming took 3 bases from V and 9 from J, leaving 6 bases between them. The CDR3 DNA reads as TGTGCCAGCAGCTTCGGTAGTGAGCAGTTCTTC. It is translated as CASSFGSEQFF.

The chain is built from TRBV4-1 and TRBJ2-7, with D tentatively TRBD2 (6 bases). Germline assignment: CDR1 MGHRA and CDR2 YSYEKL. The CDR3 totals 13 residues. Trimming shortened V by 4 bases and J by 5 bases, and 12 bases separated the two germline ends. The CDR3: CASSPSTSHEQYF. In DNA form, the CDR3 reads TGCGCCAGCAGCCCCTCCACTAGCCACGAGCAGTACTTC.

This rearrangement joins TRBV5-1 to TRBJ2-3; D gene uncertain. This CDR3 has 16 residues. Per germline, CDR1 SGHRS and CDR2 YFSETQ. With 2 bases removed from V and 0 bases from J, the gap between germline ends came to 13 bases. CDR3 in amino acids: CASSLFTVTSTDTQYF. In DNA, the CDR3 is TGCGCCAGCAGCTTATTTACTGTCACTAGCACAGATACGCAGTATTTT.

The chain joins TRBV29-1 to TRBJ1-2; no definite D call. The CDR3 has 13 amino acids. Germline loops: CDR1 SQVTM, CDR2 ANQGSEA. Trimming pared 7 bases from V and 4 bases from J, leaving 16 bases between. CDR3 in amino acids: CSGKSTRGYGYTF. The CDR3 DNA reads as TGCAGCGGGAAGAGCACACGGGGCTATGGCTACACCTTC. Full variable domain (rest looked up from reference TRBV29-1 and TRBJ1-2): SAVISQKPSRDICQRGTSLTIQCQVDSQVTMMFWYRQQPGQSLTLIATANQGSEATYESGFVIDKFPISRPNLTFSTLTVSNMSPEDSSIYLCSGKSTRGYGYTFGSGTRLTVV.

This chain links TRBV19 with TRBJ1-3, with no clear D. Trimming cost V 4 bases and J 2 bases, with 12 bases left between them. CDR1 and CDR2 (germline): LNHDA, SQIVND (reference sequence). The CDR3 runs to 15 residues. As DNA, the CDR3 is TGTGCCAGTAGTACACATAGGAGGCCTGGAAACACCATATATTTT. It encodes CASSTHRRPGNTIYF.

This chain joins TRBV7-9 and TRBJ1-4; weak D call: TRBD1 (6 bases). Germline V gene data show CDR1 as SEHNR and CDR2 as FQNEAQ (reference sequence). This CDR3 contains 16 residues. Trimming took 4 bases from V and 0 from J, leaving 12 bases between them. CDR3 DNA: TGTGCCAGCAGCTCGAAGACAGGCTCAACTAATGAAAAACTGTTTTTT. Amino acid sequence: CASSSKTGSTNEKLFF.

This clone was seen just once. This chain joins TRBV9 and TRBJ1-2; D uncertain. CDR3 size: 12 residues. The germline CDR1 and CDR2 sequences are SGDLS and YYNGEE. V shed 3 bases and J shed 2 bases, with 5 bases lying between them. The CDR3 DNA is TGTGCCAGCAGCGCAGTAAACTATGGCTACACCTTC. Protein sequence: CASSAVNYGYTF. Full variable domain (outside the CDR3, taken from reference TRBV9 and TRBJ1-2): DSGVTQTPKHLITATGQRVTLRCSPRSGDLSVYWYQQSLDQGLQFLIQYYNGEERAKGNILERFSAQQFPDLHSELNLSSLELGDSALYFCASSAVNYGYTFGSGTRLTVV.

This chain connects TRBV9 to TRBJ2-7, with a tentative D call TRBD2 (6 bases). The CDR3 consists of 15 residues. The V gene lost 2 bases and the J gene lost 5 bases, with 17 bases spanning the gap. Germline values: CDR1 SGDLS, CDR2 YYNGEE. The CDR3 sequence is CASSVTGDLLDEQYF. The CDR3 DNA follows: TGTGCCAGCAGCGTCACCGGGGACTTACTCGACGAGCAGTACTTC.

J is TRBJ2-5 and V is TRBV12-5; 8 bases match TRBD1. The junction had 3 bases not matched to a gene; V was cut back by 1 base and J by 5 bases. CDR1 is LGHNT and CDR2 is FRNRAP in the germline V gene. The CDR3 runs to 14 residues. CDR3 region: CASGLGTGRETQYF. The CDR3 DNA sequence: TGTGCTAGTGGTTTGGGGACAGGGCGGGAGACCCAGTACTTC.

The chain has TRBV7-3 and TRBJ2-3; perhaps TRBD1 as D (5 bases). Trimming removed 5 bases from V and 4 bases from J, with 10 bases in between. Germline CDR1 SGHTA, CDR2 FQGTGA. The CDR3 extends over 13 amino acids. The CDR3 is CASSQGGADTQYF. In DNA form, the CDR3 reads TGTGCCAGCAGCCAGGGCGGAGCAGATACGCAGTATTTT.

The chain uses TRBV7-2 and TRBJ2-7, with D possibly being TRBD2 (6 bases). Trimming left V 5 bases short and J 3 bases short, with 20 bases between. CDR1 and CDR2 (germline): SGHTA, FQGNSA. There are 16 residues in the CDR3. The CDR3 coding sequence is TGTGCCAGCAGCCCAGCGGGCCGGGGAGCCTACTACGAGCAGTACTTC. Its protein product is CASSPAGRGAYYEQYF.

The V gene is TRBV9, the J gene TRBJ2-7; 8 nucleotides match TRBD2. Trimming removed 4 bases from V and 0 bases from J; junction bases left unmatched: 9. CDR1 SGDLS and CDR2 YYNGEE come from the germline V gene. The CDR3 extends over 16 amino acids. CDR3: CASSPSGSGNSYEQYF. In DNA form, the CDR3 reads TGTGCCAGCAGCCCTTCGGGTAGCGGGAACTCCTACGAGCAGTACTTC.

This clone turned up a few times. J is TRBJ2-1 and V is TRBV6-1; maybe TRBD2 (6 bases). The CDR3 sequence is 14 residues long. CDR1 MNHNS and CDR2 SASEGT come from the germline V gene. V lost 4 bases to trimming and J lost 8 bases, with 15 bases between them. For the CDR3, the DNA is TGTGCCAGCAGTGGCTACTCCCGGAGGGATGAGCAGTTCTTC. Protein product: CASSGYSRRDEQFF.

The chain is built from TRBV7-8 and TRBJ1-5; possibly TRBD1 for D (5 bases). The CDR3 is made up of 17 amino acids. V lost 2 bases, J lost 3 bases, and 17 bases lay in between. From germline, CDR1 is SGHVS and CDR2 FQNEAQ. CDR3 DNA sequence: TGTGCCAGCAGCTTATCCCCGGGCAGGGAGGACAATCAGCCCCAGCATTTT. Amino acids: CASSLSPGREDNQPQHF.

The chain links TRBV6-1 to TRBJ2-1, with D possibly matching TRBD1 (5 bases). This CDR3 has 13 amino acids. Per germline, CDR1 MNHNS and CDR2 SASEGT. V was cut by 2 bases and J by 15 bases, with 17 bases left in between. CDR3 sequence (DNA): TGTGCCAGCAGTGAAATCAAGGCAGGGCGGTCGTTCTTC. Protein: CASSEIKAGRSFF.

The gene calls are TRBV29-1 and TRBJ2-3, with 10 nucleotides matching TRBD2. The germline CDR1 and CDR2 sequences are SQVTM and ANQGSEA. There are 12 residues in the CDR3. Here the CDR3 reads CAGTSGTDTQYF. CDR3 DNA sequence: TGCGCCGGGACTAGCGGCACAGATACGCAGTATTTT.

The chain links TRBV6-6 to TRBJ1-2; tentatively, D is TRBD1 (6 bases). Germline V gene data show CDR1 as MNHNY and CDR2 as SVGAGI (reference sequence). This CDR3 has 12 amino acids. Trimming took 6 bases from V and 5 from J, leaving 10 bases between them. The CDR3 DNA sequence: TGTGCCAGCAGGGGGGGGCTTTATGGCTACACCTTC. Amino acid sequence: CASRGGLYGYTF.

The chain uses TRBV7-9 and TRBJ2-5; perhaps TRBD2 as D (7 bases). The CDR3 is 15 amino acids. V lost 1 base and J lost 4, with 13 bases in between. Per germline, CDR1 SEHNR and CDR2 FQNEAQ (reference sequence). CDR3 DNA: TGTGCCAGCAGCTTAGAGTCTGGGGGGGCAGAGACCCAGTACTTC. Translation gives CASSLESGGAETQYF.

The chain joins TRBV4-1 to TRBJ1-1, with D tentatively TRBD1 (6 bases). The length of the CDR3 is 13 residues. The germline gives CDR1 MGHRA, CDR2 YSYEKL. Trimming cost V 4 bases and J 2 bases, with 8 bases left between them. The CDR3 DNA is TGCGCCAGCAGCCGGGGGCTAAACACTGAAGCTTTCTTT. This codes for CASSRGLNTEAFF.

The chain has TRBV28 and TRBJ1-2; possibly TRBD1 for D (6 bases). Germline CDR1 reads MDHEN; CDR2 reads SYDVKM. V was trimmed by 6 bases and J by 7 bases, leaving 18 bases between them. The length of the CDR3 is 14 residues. CDR3 nucleotide sequence: TGTGCCAGCAGGCCTAAGGGGGGAGGGATTGGCTACACCTTC. Its protein is CASRPKGGGIGYTF.